This T cell receptor beta chain was captured in a study of technical replicates of blood from a handful of donors. Assay: immunoSEQ multiplex PCR; the TCRdb copy retains only in-frame clones and omits some. The repertoire holds around 50,000 clones, with 85% to 95% as singletons. V lost 8 bases and J lost 1, with 12 bases in between. The CDR3 spans 14 residues. Germline values: CDR1 SGHRS, CDR2 YFSETQ. Source material: T cells isolated from PBMCs. This receptor was identified in a human donor in good health. The chain has TRBV5-1 and TRBJ1-4; D is unresolved. The CDR3 DNA reads TGCGCCAGTGCACTCTACGGAACTAATGAAAAACTGTTTTTT. This gives the protein CASALYGTNEKLFF.